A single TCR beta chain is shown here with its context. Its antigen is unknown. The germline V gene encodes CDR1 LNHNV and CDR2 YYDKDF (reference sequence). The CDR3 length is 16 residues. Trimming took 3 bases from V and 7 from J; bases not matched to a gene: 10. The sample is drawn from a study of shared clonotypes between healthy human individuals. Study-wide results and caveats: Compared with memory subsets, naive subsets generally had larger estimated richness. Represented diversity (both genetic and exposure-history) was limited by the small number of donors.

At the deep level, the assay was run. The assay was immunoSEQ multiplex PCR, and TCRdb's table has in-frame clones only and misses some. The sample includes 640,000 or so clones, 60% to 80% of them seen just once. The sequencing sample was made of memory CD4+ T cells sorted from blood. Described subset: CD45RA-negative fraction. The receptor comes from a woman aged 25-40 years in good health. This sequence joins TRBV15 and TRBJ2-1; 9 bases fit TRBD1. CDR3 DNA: TGTGCCACCAGCAGCCCCGGGACAGGGCATGATAATGAGCAGTTCTTC. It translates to CATSSPGTGHDNEQFF.